This TCR beta chain was sequenced in a study of vaccination and CD4 T cells after COVID-19 (dated by TCRdb to the early 2020s). For the study in its entirety: Every convalescent patient had a positive nasal swab PCR test for SARS-CoV-2, with mild disease in several patients and severe disease in one. Control cultures used a CEFX viral epitope pool as positive control, an HIV-1 Nef peptide pool as negative control, or no peptide. The convalescent cohort included six males and four females, with two Hispanic individuals, seven Caucasians, two Asians and one multiracial person. Post-COVID blood samples were collected from convalescent patients a median of approximately 93 days after diagnosis, with a range of roughly 30 to 170 days. Post-vaccine blood samples were taken a median of roughly 72 days after the second vaccine dose, with a range of roughly 13 to 250 days. In around nine COVID-19 convalescent patients and several infection-naive healthy vaccine recipients, the spike-specific CD4+ TCR repertoire before mRNA vaccination was compared with the repertoire after mRNA vaccination. Culture stimuli were overlapping spike peptide pools from SARS-CoV-2 and from the common cold coronaviruses HCoV-NL63, HCoV-OC43 and HCoV-229E. Each participant got two doses of either the Pfizer-BioNTech BNT162b2 vaccine (n=8) or the Moderna mRNA-1273 vaccine (n=2). What the authors observed across the whole study: Among the post-vaccine SARS-CoV-2-reactive clones in convalescent patients, a median around 90% showed up only after vaccination, which suggests vaccine-specific priming. The median count of SARS-CoV-2-reactive clonotypes went up from 20 to 25 after infection to around 38 after vaccination, although the change was not significant. Relatively few convalescent patients were included in the study, and early timepoints after natural infection were not analyzed. Of the vaccine-specific clones in convalescent patients, 304 of 307, or nearly all, reacted only to SARS-CoV-2 spike and did not cross-react with common cold coronaviruses.

Library preparation employed PCR. At the Johns Hopkins FTIC core, DNA from the cultured CD4+ T cells underwent TCR sequencing with the Oncomine TCR Beta short-read assay. The QIAamp micro DNA kit was used to extract genomic DNA from the cultured CD4+ T cells. Oncomine TCR Beta libraries from cultured CD4+ T cells were pooled using unique dual indexes and sequenced on an Illumina iSeq 100. The paper's data handling went like this. Non-productive sequences were removed, and CDR3s not starting with C, not ending with F or W, or shorter than 7 amino acids were discarded. Antigen-specific clonotypes were identified with the MANAFEST web application by comparing peptide-stimulated wells with reference and other culture wells. To be called positive, a clone needed an FDR below 0.05, an odds ratio above 5, and a productive frequency above 0.1% in at least two of three replicate wells. A clonotype was classed as cross-reactive if the clonotype showed significant expansion both in SARS-CoV-2 spike wells and in at least one common cold coronavirus spike condition. Levenshtein distances (stringdist) and unrooted phylogenetic trees (ape) in R version 3.6.1 were used to assess CDR3 homology. TCRdb took the public reads, trimmed them with fastp at Q25, ran MiXCR for clone calling and kept in-frame beta chains. Rows are combined by CDR3 protein, so each entry shows the most common genes and DNA. These V and J calls are TCRdb output, not the study's own analysis. The sample table records some 17,000 distinct CDR3 sequences; roughly 66% of these occur just once. Roughly a tenth of the sample lies in the top ten.

Measured from the cysteine to the phenylalanine, the CDR3 is 21 residues long. The read is trimmed to its CDR3 DNA, 63 bases read in frame from base 1. This clonotype was seen a few times. It lacks a known antigen. No base quality values were provided; no much bigger clone lies one nucleotide off. In the paper's terms, the treatment or condition label means: approximately 10-day PBMC culture with coronavirus spike peptide pools or control peptides (ViraFEST assay). The ViraFEST assay was used in the study, in which antigen-specific T cells were expanded with peptide pools and expanded clonotypes were subsequently identified by TCR sequencing. The positive SARS-CoV-2 PCR tests of the convalescent patients were dated from March to December 2020, before the Alpha, Beta and Delta variants emerged in the United States. PBMCs were cultured at about 2 million per well in IMDM supplemented with around 5% human AB serum and 8 to 10 IU/ml IL-2, with 9.5 to 10 ug/ml peptide pools added. Half of the culture medium was replaced with fresh IL-2-containing medium on days 3 and 7. CD4+ T cells were isolated after 10 days of culture through negative selection using the EasySep CD4+ T cell isolation kit. PBMCs were separated from whole blood using Ficoll-Paque Plus gradient centrifugation and then either used fresh or cryopreserved at -140C. Triplicate wells were generally used for each culture condition.

The receptor chain draws on TRBV1 and TRBJ2-2; the table's TRBD2 call for D was not verified on the DNA. TRBV1 is a pseudogene. Sequenced sample: CD4+ T cells from blood, cultured in vitro. The TCR was taken from a human donor who had recovered from COVID-19. CDR3 protein: CTSSHPKRVPSGRWDTGELFF. The DNA sequence is given as TGCACCAGCAGCCATCCCAAGCGGGTTCCTAGCGGGAGGTGGGACACCGGGGAGCTGTTTTTT.